Described below is a single T cell receptor beta chain sequence and its context. Its antigen is as yet unknown. This specimen belongs to a study of cytomegalovirus exposure and HLA in healthy donors. Study as a whole: Around 85 million unique TCRs from HLA-typed donors were held in an early data release. Study-wide results and caveats: Specificity for CMV antigens was confirmed in vitro for three of the CMV-associated chains.

60 Vbeta and 13 Jbeta primers were used in PCR. Profiled with immunoSEQ multiplex PCR; TCRdb holds only in-frame clones, not every one. This sample has about 100,000 clones, with 65% to 80% found just once. The CDR3 runs to 13 residues. Per germline, CDR1 LNHDA and CDR2 SQIVND (reference sequence). Trimming cost V 10 bases and J 4 bases, with 14 bases left between them. This TCR was recovered from a man between 45 and 60 years old in good health and CMV-seronegative. Sequenced input: PBMCs. V gene TRBV19 combines with J gene TRBJ1-5; possible D gene TRBD1, 5 bases. DNA of the CDR3: TGTGCCACCTCGGAACAGGCGAATCAGCCCCAGCATTTT. Amino acids: CATSEQANQPQHF.